This TCR beta chain was profiled in a study of T cell changes during pregnancy in multiple sclerosis. Germline V gives CDR1 LNHNV, CDR2 YYDKDF (reference sequence). Trimming removed 0 bases from V and 4 bases from J; junction bases left unmatched: 5. CDR3 length: 15 amino acids. Assay used: immunoSEQ multiplex PCR; TCRdb lists only in-frame clones, some missing. The table has under 80,000 clones, 92% seen once. This clonotype was sampled from a female donor in good health, enrolled as a control in a pregnancy study. The chain joins TRBV15 to TRBJ2-5; 7 nucleotides match TRBD2. The sample in question was peripheral blood, obtained after pregnancy. CDR3 region: CATSRDRGSGETQYF. CDR3 DNA: TGTGCCACCAGCAGAGATCGCGGGAGTGGAGAGACCCAGTACTTC.